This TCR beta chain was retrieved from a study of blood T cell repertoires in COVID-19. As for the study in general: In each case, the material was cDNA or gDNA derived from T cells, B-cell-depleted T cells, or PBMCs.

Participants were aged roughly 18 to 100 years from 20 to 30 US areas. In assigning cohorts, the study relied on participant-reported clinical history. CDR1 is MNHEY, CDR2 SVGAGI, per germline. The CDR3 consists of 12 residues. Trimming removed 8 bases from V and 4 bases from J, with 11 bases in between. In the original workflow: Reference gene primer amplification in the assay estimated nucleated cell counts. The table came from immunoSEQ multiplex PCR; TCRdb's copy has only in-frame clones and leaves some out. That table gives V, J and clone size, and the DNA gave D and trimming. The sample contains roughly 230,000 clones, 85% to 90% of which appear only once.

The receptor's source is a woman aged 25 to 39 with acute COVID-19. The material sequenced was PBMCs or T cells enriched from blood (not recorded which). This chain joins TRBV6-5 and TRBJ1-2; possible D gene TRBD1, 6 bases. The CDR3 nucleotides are TGTGCCAGCCTTCAGGGGTCCTATGGCTACACCTTC. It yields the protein CASLQGSYGYTF.